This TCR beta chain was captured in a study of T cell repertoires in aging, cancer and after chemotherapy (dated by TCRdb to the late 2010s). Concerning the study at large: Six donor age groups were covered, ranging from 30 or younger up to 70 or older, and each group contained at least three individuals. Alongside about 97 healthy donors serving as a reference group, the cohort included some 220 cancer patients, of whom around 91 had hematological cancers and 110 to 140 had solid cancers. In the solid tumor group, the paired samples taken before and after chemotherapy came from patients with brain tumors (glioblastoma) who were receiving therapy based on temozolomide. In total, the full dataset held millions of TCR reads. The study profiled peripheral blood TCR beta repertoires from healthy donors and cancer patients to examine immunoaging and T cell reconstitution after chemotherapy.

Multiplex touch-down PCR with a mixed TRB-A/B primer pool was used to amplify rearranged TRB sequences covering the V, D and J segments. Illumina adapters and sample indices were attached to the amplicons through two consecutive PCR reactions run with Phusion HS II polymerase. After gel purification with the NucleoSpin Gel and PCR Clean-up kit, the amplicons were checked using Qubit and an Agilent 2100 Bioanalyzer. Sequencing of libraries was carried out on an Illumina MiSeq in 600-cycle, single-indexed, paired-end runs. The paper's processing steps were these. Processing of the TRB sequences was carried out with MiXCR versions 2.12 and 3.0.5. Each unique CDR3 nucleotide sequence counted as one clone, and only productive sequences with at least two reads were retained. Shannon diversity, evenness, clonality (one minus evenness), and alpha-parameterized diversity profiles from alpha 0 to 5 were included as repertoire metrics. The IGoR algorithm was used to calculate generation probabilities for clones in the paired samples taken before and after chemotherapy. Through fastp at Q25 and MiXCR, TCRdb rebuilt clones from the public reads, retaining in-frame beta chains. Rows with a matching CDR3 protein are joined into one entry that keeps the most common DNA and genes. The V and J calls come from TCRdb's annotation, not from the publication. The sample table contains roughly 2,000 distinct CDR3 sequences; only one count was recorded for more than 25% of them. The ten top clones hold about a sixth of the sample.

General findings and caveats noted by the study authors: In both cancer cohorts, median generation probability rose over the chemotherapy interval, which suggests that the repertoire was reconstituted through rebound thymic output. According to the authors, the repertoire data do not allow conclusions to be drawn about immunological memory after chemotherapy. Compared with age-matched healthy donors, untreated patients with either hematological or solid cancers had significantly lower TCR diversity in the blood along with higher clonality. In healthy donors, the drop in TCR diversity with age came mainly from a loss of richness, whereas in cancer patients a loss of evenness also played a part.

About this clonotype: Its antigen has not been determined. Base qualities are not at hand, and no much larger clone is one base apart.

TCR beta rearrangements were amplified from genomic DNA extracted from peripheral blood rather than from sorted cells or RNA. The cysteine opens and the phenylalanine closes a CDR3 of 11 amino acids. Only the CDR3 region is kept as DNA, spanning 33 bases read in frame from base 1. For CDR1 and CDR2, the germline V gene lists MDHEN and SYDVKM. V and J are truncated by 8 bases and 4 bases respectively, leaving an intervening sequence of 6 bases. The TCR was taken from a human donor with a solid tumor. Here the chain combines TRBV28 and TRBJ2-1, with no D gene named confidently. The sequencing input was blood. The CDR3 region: CASAGYNEQFF. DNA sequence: TGTGCCAGCGCCGGATACAATGAGCAGTTCTTC.